Below, 9 T cell receptor beta chains from the same sample are listed, as sequenced in a study of T-cell reconstitution after alpha-beta-depleted transplantation in children. A TCRbeta library incorporating unique molecular identifiers was prepared. From the PCR reads, TCRdb called clonotypes with MiXCR, one entry per CDR3 protein. The table lists 90,000 to 95,000 distinct CDR3 sequences, 10% to 15% of them singletons. Material: PBMCs from the stem cell graft donor, obtained from the stem cell graft. The receptors were sampled from a human donor who donated a stem cell graft to a child with inherited bone marrow failure.

This clonotype was detected ten times or more. The chain links TRBV21-1 to TRBJ2-7; the table's D call TRBD1 went unverified against the DNA. TRBV21-1 corresponds to a pseudogene. The CDR3 loop spans 12 amino acids. CDR3 protein: CASSKDGGEQYF. CDR3 nucleotides: TGTGCCAGCAGCAAAGATGGGGGCGAGCAGTACTTC.

This clonotype was observed at least ten times. The chain combines TRBV2 with TRBJ1-5; TRBD1 is a possible D gene (5 bases). CDR3 length equals 15 residues. The germline V gene has CDR1 SNHLY and CDR2 FYNNEI. The V end lost 5 bases, the J end lost 0 bases, and 11 bases lay between the germline ends. CDR3 in DNA: TGTGCCAGCAGTCGACAGATTTATAGCAATCAGCCCCAGCATTTT. The encoded protein is CASSRQIYSNQPQHF.

The genes are TRBV5-1 and TRBJ2-7; 7 bases align to TRBD2. CDR1 and CDR2 (germline): SGHRS, YFSETQ. The CDR3 is 16 amino acids. The V gene end was trimmed by 2 bases and the J gene end by 3 bases; junction bases not matched to a gene: 11. Here the CDR3 reads CASSLGLTGGFYEQYF. The DNA for the CDR3 is TGCGCCAGCAGCTTAGGGCTGACGGGAGGATTCTACGAGCAGTACTTC.

This clonotype was observed at least ten times. The chain joins TRBV5-1 to TRBJ2-3; D is unresolved. The V gene's germline CDR1 is SGHRS and CDR2 YFSETQ. The CDR3 length is 13 residues. V lost 4 bases, J lost 6 bases, and 12 bases lay in between. CDR3: CASSPTSLDTQYF. The DNA of the CDR3 is TGCGCCAGCAGCCCAACCTCCCTGGATACGCAGTATTTT.

Many counts were recorded for this clonotype. The J gene is TRBJ2-3, the V gene TRBV5-6, with 8 positions matching TRBD2. The length of the CDR3 is 16 residues. The V gene end was trimmed by 3 bases and the J gene end by 4 bases; junction bases not matched to a gene: 10. Germline loops: CDR1 SGHDT, CDR2 YYEEEE. The CDR3 DNA is TGTGCCAGCAGCTCGGGGGGGCGGGGGCCTTCAGATACGCAGTATTTT. Encoded protein: CASSSGGRGPSDTQYF.

This clonotype was counted many times. This chain connects TRBV5-1 to TRBJ2-5; unclear D gene. V was pared by 4 bases and J by 3 bases, with 10 bases between. CDR3 length equals 13 residues. Germline CDR1 and CDR2: SGHRS and YFSETQ. The DNA for the CDR3 is TGCGCCAGCAGCGACAAGGTGAAAGAGACCCAGTACTTC. It yields the protein CASSDKVKETQYF.

This rearrangement joins TRBV7-2 to TRBJ1-5; possibly TRBD1 for D (5 bases). Per the germline V gene, CDR1 is SGHTA and CDR2 is FQGNSA. CDR3 length equals 15 residues. Trimming left V 3 bases short and J 7 bases short, with 16 bases between. CDR3 sequence reads: CASSLGDGDFQPQHF. CDR3 nucleotides: TGTGCCAGCAGCTTGGGGGACGGCGATTTCCAGCCCCAGCATTTT.

There are many counts of this clonotype. This sequence joins TRBV12-3 or TRBV12-4 and TRBJ1-5; 7 nucleotides align to TRBD1. The CDR3 runs to 13 residues. Trimming cost V 6 bases and J 7 bases; bases outside gene matches: 6. CDR3 bases: TGTGCCAGCAGCACAGGGGAGCGGCAGCCCCAGCATTTT. Its protein is CASSTGERQPQHF.

V is TRBV6-2 or TRBV6-3 and J is TRBJ2-1, with D perhaps matching TRBD2 (6 bases). The CDR3 contains 17 residues. Deletions cut 5 bases from V and 5 bases from J, with 22 bases between. CDR1 MNHEY and CDR2 SVGEGT come from the germline V gene. The CDR3 region has the DNA TGTGCCAGCAGTGTGGGCCCGGGGACTCATGGAAACAATGAGCAGTTCTTC. Translation gives CASSVGPGTHGNNEQFF.